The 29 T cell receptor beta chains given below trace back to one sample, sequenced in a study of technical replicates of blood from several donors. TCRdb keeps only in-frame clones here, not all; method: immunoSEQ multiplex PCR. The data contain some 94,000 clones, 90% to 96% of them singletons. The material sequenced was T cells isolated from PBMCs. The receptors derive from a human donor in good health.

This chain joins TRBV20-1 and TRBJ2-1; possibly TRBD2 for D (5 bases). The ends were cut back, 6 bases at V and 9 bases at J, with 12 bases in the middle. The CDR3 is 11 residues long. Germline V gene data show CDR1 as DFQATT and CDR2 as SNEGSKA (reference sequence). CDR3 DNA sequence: TGCAGTGCACAACTAGAGGGTGAGCAGTTCTTC. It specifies CSAQLEGEQFF.

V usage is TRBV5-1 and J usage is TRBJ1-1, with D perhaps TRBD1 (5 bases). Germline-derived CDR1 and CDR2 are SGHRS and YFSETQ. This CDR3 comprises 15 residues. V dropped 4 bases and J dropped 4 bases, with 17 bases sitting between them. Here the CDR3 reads CASSPVTGGTTEAFF. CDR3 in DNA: TGCGCCAGCAGCCCGGTGACCGGAGGGACCACTGAAGCTTTCTTT.

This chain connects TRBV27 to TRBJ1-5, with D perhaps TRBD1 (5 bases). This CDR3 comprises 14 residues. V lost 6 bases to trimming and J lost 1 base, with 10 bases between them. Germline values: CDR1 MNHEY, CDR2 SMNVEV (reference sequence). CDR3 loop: CASRIQGSNQPQHF. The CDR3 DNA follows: TGTGCCAGCAGAATCCAGGGAAGCAATCAGCCCCAGCATTTT.

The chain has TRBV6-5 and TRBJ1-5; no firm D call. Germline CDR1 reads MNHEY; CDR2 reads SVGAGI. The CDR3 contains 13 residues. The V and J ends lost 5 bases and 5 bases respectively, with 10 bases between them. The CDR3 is CASSPLQYQPQHF. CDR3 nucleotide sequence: TGTGCCAGCAGTCCGCTGCAGTATCAGCCCCAGCATTTT.

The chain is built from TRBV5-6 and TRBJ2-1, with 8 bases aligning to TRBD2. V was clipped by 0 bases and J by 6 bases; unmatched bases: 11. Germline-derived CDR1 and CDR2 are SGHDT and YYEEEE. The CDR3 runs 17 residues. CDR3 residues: CASSLVYSGSVINEQFF. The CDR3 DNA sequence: TGTGCCAGCAGCTTGGTCTACAGCGGGAGTGTTATCAATGAGCAGTTCTTC.

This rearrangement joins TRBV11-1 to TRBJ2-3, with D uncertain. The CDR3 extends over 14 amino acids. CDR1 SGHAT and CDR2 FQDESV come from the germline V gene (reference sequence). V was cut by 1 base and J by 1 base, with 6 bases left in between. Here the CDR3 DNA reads TGTGCCAGCAGCTTAGTTTCCGGCACAGATACGCAGTATTTT. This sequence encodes CASSLVSGTDTQYF.

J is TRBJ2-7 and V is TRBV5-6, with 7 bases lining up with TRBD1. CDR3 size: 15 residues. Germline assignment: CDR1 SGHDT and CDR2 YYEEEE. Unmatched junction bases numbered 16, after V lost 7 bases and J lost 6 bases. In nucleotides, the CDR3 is TGTGCCAGCCTGAGCCCGGAGACAGGGAATCGCGAGCAGTACTTC. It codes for CASLSPETGNREQYF.

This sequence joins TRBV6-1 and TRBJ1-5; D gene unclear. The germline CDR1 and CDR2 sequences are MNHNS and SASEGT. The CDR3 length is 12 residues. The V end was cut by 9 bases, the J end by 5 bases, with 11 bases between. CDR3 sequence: CAREEVDQPQHF. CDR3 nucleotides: TGTGCCAGGGAGGAAGTTGATCAGCCCCAGCATTTT.

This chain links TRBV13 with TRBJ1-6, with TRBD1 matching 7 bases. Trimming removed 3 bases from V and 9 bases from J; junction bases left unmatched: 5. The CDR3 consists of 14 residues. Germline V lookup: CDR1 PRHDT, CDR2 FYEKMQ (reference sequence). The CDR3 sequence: CASSFRDSLSPLHF. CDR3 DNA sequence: TGTGCCAGCAGCTTCCGGGACAGTCTTTCACCCCTCCACTTT.

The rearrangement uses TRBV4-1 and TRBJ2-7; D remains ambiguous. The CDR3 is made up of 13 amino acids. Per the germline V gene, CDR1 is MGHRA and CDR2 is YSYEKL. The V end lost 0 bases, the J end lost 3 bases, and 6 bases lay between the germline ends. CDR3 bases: TGCGCCAGCAGCCAAGACTACTACTACGAGCAGTACTTC. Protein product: CASSQDYYYEQYF.

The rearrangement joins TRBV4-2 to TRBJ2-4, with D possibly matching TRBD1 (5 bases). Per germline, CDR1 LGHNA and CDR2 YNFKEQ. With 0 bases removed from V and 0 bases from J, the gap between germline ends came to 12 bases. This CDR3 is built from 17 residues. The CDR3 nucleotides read TGTGCCAGCAGCCAAGATAGACAGTCGTTAGCCAAAAACATTCAGTACTTC. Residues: CASSQDRQSLAKNIQYF.

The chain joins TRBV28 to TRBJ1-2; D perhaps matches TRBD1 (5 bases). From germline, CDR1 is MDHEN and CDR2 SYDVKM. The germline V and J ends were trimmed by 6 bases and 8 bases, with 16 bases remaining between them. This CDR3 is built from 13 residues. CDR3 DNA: TGTGCCAGCAGCCCAGCAGGGTCTCAGGGCTACACCTTC. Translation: CASSPAGSQGYTF.

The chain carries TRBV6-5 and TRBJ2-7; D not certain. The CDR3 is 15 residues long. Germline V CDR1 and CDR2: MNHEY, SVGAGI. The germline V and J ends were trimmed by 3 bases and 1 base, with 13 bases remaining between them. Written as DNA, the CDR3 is TGTGCCAGCAGTTATCTGACTCAAATGTCCTACGAGCAGTACTTC. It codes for CASSYLTQMSYEQYF.

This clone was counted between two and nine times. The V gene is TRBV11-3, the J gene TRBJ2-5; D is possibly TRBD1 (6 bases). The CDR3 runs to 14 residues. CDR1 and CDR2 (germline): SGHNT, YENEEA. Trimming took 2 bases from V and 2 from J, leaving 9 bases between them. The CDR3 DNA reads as TGTGCCAGCAGCTTAAGGCAGGGGCAAGAGACCCAGTACTTC. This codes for CASSLRQGQETQYF.

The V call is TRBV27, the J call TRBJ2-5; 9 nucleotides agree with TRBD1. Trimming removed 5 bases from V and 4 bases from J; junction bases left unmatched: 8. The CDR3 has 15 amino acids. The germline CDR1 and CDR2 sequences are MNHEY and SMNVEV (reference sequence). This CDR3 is CASSPPGQGRETQYF. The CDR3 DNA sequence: TGTGCCAGCAGTCCCCCGGGACAGGGCAGAGAGACCCAGTACTTC.

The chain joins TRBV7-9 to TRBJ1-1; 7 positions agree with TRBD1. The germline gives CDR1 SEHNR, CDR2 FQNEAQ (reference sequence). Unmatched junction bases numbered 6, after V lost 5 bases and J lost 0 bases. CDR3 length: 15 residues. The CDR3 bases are TGTGCCAGCAGCCCTACACAGGGGATGAACACTGAAGCTTTCTTT. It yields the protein CASSPTQGMNTEAFF.

CDR3 loop: CASRGLAGEGPYEQYF. The CDR3 DNA reads TGCGCCAGCAGGGGACTAGCGGGAGAGGGCCCCTACGAGCAGTACTTC. The chain couples TRBV10-1 to TRBJ2-7, with TRBD2 identical over 14 bases. CDR3 length equals 16 residues. Germline V CDR1 and CDR2: WNHNN, SYGVQD (reference sequence). The J segment lost 2 bases and the V segment lost 6 bases, leaving 6 bases of the junction unmatched.

The CDR3 sequence is CASSERLNEQFF. CDR3 bases: TGTGCCAGTAGTGAGCGGTTAAATGAGCAGTTCTTC. The J gene is TRBJ2-1, the V gene TRBV19, with a possible D match to TRBD2 (5 bases). The CDR3 totals 12 residues. With 5 bases removed from V and 7 bases from J, the gap between germline ends came to 9 bases. Germline assignment: CDR1 LNHDA and CDR2 SQIVND (reference sequence).

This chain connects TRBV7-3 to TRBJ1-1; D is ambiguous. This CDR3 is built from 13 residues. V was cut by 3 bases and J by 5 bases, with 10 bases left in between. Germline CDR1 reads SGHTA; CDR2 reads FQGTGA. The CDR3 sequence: CASSFQGGTEAFF. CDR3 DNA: TGTGCCAGCAGCTTCCAAGGAGGAACTGAAGCTTTCTTT. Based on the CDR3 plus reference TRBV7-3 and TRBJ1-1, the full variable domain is GAGVSQTPSNKVTEKGKYVELRCDPISGHTALYWYRQSLGQGPEFLIYFQGTGAADDSGLPNDRFFAVRPEGSVSTLKIQRTERGDSAVYLCASSFQGGTEAFFGQGTRLTVV.

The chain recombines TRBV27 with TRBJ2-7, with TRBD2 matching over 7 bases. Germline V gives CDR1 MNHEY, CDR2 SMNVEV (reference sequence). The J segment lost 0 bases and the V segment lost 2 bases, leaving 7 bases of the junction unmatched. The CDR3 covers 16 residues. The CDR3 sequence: CASSLGLAASSYEQYF. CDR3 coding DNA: TGTGCCAGCAGTTTAGGGCTAGCGGCGAGCTCCTACGAGCAGTACTTC.

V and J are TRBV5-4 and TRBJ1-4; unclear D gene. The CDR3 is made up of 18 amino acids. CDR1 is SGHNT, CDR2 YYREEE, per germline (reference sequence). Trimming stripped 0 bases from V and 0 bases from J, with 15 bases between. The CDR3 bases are TGTGCCAGCAGCTTGGACGCGGGCCTAAGTGCAACTAATGAAAAACTGTTTTTT. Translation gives CASSLDAGLSATNEKLFF.

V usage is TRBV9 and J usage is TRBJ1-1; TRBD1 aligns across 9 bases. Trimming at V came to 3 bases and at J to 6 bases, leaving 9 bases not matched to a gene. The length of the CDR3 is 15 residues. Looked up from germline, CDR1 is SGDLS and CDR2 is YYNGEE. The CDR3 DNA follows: TGTGCCAGCAGCGCCACAGGGGGCTCGGGCGCTGAAGCTTTCTTT. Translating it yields CASSATGGSGAEAFF.

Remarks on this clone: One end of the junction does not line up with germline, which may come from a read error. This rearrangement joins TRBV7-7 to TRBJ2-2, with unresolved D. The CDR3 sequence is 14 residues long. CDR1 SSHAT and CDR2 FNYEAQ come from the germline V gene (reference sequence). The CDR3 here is CASSLEAGTGELFF. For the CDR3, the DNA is TGTGCTAGCAGCTTAGAGGCAGGAACCGGGGAGCTGTTTTTT.

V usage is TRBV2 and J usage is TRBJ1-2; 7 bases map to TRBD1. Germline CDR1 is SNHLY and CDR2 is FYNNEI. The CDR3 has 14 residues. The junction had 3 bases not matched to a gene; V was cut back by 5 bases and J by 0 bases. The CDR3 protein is CASSRTGTNYGYTF. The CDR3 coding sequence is TGTGCCAGCAGTCGGACAGGAACTAACTATGGCTACACCTTC.

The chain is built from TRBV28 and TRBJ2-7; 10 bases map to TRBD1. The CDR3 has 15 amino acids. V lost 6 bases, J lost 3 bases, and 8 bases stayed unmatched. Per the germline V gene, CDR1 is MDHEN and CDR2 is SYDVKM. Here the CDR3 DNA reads TGTGCCAGCAGGCAACCGGGACAGGGGAGCTACGAGCAGTACTTC. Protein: CASRQPGQGSYEQYF.

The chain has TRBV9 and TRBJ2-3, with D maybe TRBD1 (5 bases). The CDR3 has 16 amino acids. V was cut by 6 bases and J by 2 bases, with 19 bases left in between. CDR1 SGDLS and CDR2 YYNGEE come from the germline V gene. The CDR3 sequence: CASTRDSGATTDTQYF. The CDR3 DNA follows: TGTGCCAGCACCAGAGATAGTGGGGCTACCACAGATACGCAGTATTTT.

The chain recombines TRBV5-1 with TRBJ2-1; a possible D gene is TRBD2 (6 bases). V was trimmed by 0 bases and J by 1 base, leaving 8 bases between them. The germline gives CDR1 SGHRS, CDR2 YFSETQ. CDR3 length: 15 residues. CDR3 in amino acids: CASSLAGTSYNEQFF. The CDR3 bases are TGCGCCAGCAGCTTGGCGGGGACTTCCTACAATGAGCAGTTCTTC.

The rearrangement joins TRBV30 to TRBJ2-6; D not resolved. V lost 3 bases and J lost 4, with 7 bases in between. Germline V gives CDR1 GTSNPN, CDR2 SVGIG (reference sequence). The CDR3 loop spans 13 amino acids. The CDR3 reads CAWSLSGANVLTF. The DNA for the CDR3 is TGTGCCTGGAGCCTCTCGGGGGCCAACGTCCTGACTTTC.

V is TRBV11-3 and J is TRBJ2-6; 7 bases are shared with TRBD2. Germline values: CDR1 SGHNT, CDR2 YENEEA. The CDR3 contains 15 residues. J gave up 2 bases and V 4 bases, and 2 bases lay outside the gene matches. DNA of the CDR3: TGTGCCAGCAGCTCCGGACTAGCTGGGGCCAACGTCCTGACTTTC. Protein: CASSSGLAGANVLTF.